One sample yielded the 24 T cell receptor beta chains listed below, sequenced in a study of T cells in Graves' hyperthyroidism and ophthalmopathy. Amplified TCR beta CDR3 regions derived from RNA transcripts. With the HTBI primer set, the TCR CDR3 went through a first round of RT-PCR. TCRdb processed the multiplex PCR reads anew with MiXCR; each CDR3 protein has one entry. This table has around 490,000 distinct CDR3 sequences, just under 20% appearing once. The source material was blood. The receptors were sampled from a man aged 35 to 55 with Graves' ophthalmopathy.

This chain links TRBV5-1 with TRBJ1-1; TRBD1 might be the D (5 bases). Trimming stripped 6 bases from V and 7 bases from J, with 10 bases between. This CDR3 has 11 amino acids. Germline V lookup: CDR1 SGHRS, CDR2 YFSETQ. The CDR3 loop reads CASNLGGEAFF. CDR3 nucleotides: TGCGCCAGCAACCTCGGGGGTGAAGCTTTCTTT.

This clonotype was observed a handful of times. Here the CDR3 reads CAITRTASGTEAFF. The CDR3 DNA sequence: TGTGCCATCACCAGGACCGCATCGGGCACTGAAGCTTTCTTT. The rearrangement links TRBV10-3 to TRBJ1-1; D call uncertain. CDR3 length: 14 amino acids. V was cut by 7 bases and J by 4 bases, with 16 bases left in between. Germline V CDR1 and CDR2: ENHRY, SYGVKD.

J is TRBJ2-3 and V is TRBV15; 7 bases agree with TRBD2. Per germline, CDR1 LNHNV and CDR2 YYDKDF (reference sequence). Trimming removed 8 bases from V and 1 base from J; junction bases left unmatched: 15. The CDR3 loop spans 17 amino acids. The CDR3 sequence is CATQRGGGSAGTDTQYF. CDR3 coding DNA: TGTGCCACCCAACGGGGCGGCGGGAGCGCGGGCACAGATACGCAGTATTTT.

The CDR3 DNA reads TGTGCCAGCAGTTTAATCAACGGCCCGGGAGGGAGCTACACCTTC. Translating gives CASSLINGPGGSYTF. The rearrangement uses TRBV12-3 or TRBV12-4 and TRBJ1-2; D gene ambiguous. Trimming pared 2 bases from V and 9 bases from J, leaving 19 bases between. This CDR3 contains 15 residues.

This clonotype was seen ten or more times. The V call is TRBV27, the J call TRBJ2-7; perhaps TRBD2 as D (5 bases). The CDR3 totals 13 residues. Germline V gene data show CDR1 as MNHEY and CDR2 as SMNVEV (reference sequence). With 5 bases removed from V and 0 bases from J, the gap between germline ends came to 8 bases. CDR3 coding DNA: TGTGCCAGCAGTCCCGGGATCTCCTACGAGCAGTACTTC. This codes for CASSPGISYEQYF.

The V gene is TRBV6-2 or TRBV6-3, the J gene TRBJ2-1, with 10 bases fitting TRBD2. The germline V gene encodes CDR1 MNHEY and CDR2 SVGEGT. Germline trimming cut 3 bases from V and 6 bases from J; bases unmatched to any gene: 14. The CDR3 has 18 residues. The CDR3 region is CASSYPGAGAGGLNEQFF. The CDR3 DNA is TGTGCCAGCAGTTATCCGGGGGCGGGAGCGGGGGGGCTCAATGAGCAGTTCTTC.

The rearrangement uses TRBV13 and TRBJ1-2, with D possibly TRBD1 on 5 matching bases. This CDR3 is built from 16 residues. Germline CDR1 PRHDT, CDR2 FYEKMQ (reference sequence). V lost 2 bases and J lost 8, with 21 bases in between. The CDR3 bases are TGTGCCAGCAGCTTAATTCGGCAGGGAGATGGTGCGGGCTACACCTTC. Translating gives CASSLIRQGDGAGYTF.

Remarks on this clonotype: A much more abundant neighbour one base away suggests this may be a read error. The V and J genes are TRBV11-2 and TRBJ2-1; D gene ambiguous. CDR1 and CDR2 (germline): SGHAT, FQNNGV. The CDR3 is 12 amino acids. The V end was cut by 5 bases, the J end by 4 bases, with 6 bases between. CDR3 protein: CASSREYNEQFF. The CDR3 coding sequence is TGTGCCAGCAGCCGAGAGTACAATGAGCAGTTCTTC. Variable domain in full (rest from reference TRBV11-2 and TRBJ2-1): EAGVAQSPRYKIIEKRQSVAFWCNPISGHATLYWYQQILGQGPKLLIQFQNNGVVDDSQLPKDRFSAERLKGVDSTLKIQPAKLEDSAVYLCASSREYNEQFFGPGTRLTVL.

This chain connects TRBV4-1 to TRBJ1-2; possibly TRBD1 for D (6 bases). The CDR3 is made up of 15 amino acids. Deletions cut 1 base from V and 8 bases from J, with 17 bases between. Looked up from germline, CDR1 is MGHRA and CDR2 is YSYEKL. The CDR3 nucleotides read TGCGCCAGCAGCCAAGCGGAGGTGGGGGCGAGGGGCTACACCTTC. Protein sequence: CASSQAEVGARGYTF.

This chain's CDR3 is CASSPLIKQGATELFF. For the CDR3, the DNA is TGTGCCAGCTCACCACTCATTAAACAGGGGGCGACGGAACTGTTTTTT. The J gene is TRBJ1-4, the V gene TRBV18; TRBD1 matches 9 bases. This CDR3 contains 16 residues. V lost 1 base and J lost 12; bases outside the gene matches: 12. CDR1 KGHSH and CDR2 LQKENI come from the germline V gene.

The chain joins TRBV28 to TRBJ2-1, with D perhaps matching TRBD2 (5 bases). The germline CDR1 and CDR2 sequences are MDHEN and SYDVKM. The V and J ends lost 5 bases and 14 bases respectively, with 28 bases between them. The CDR3 consists of 16 residues. The CDR3 is CASSVKGPDFQSGEFF. CDR3 nucleotide sequence: TGTGCCAGCAGTGTAAAGGGTCCTGATTTCCAGTCCGGGGAGTTCTTC.

The chain recombines TRBV20-1 with TRBJ2-7, with 8 bases lining up with TRBD1. Germline trimming cut 6 bases from V and 2 bases from J; bases unmatched to any gene: 6. The CDR3 is 13 residues long. The V gene's germline CDR1 is DFQATT and CDR2 SNEGSKA (reference sequence). The CDR3 DNA is TGCAGTGCCCGGGGACAGGAAACCTACGAGCAGTACTTC. Encoded protein: CSARGQETYEQYF.

V and J are TRBV27 and TRBJ1-5, with D possibly matching TRBD1 (5 bases). This CDR3 is 16 amino acids long. Germline CDR1 reads MNHEY; CDR2 reads SMNVEV (reference sequence). Trimming pared 2 bases from V and 0 bases from J, leaving 11 bases between. CDR3 DNA: TGTGCCAGCAGTTTACGGGGGGTAGGTAGCAATCAGCCCCAGCATTTT. Its translation is CASSLRGVGSNQPQHF.

The chain links TRBV2 to TRBJ2-1; the match to TRBD1 covers 11 bases. Per germline, CDR1 SNHLY and CDR2 FYNNEI. CDR3 length equals 17 residues. Trimming cost V 6 bases and J 8 bases; bases outside gene matches: 15. The CDR3 nucleotides read TGTGCCAGCAGCCCGGCCGTTACGGGACAGGGGGGTGATGAGCAGTTCTTC. Its translation is CASSPAVTGQGGDEQFF.

In its sample, this clonotype was seen many times. The chain has TRBV20-1 and TRBJ2-7, with 9 positions matching TRBD2. CDR3 size: 17 residues. Trimming took 5 bases from V and 2 from J; bases not matched to a gene: 16. Germline CDR1 reads DFQATT; CDR2 reads SNEGSKA (reference sequence). The CDR3 spells CSAGVAYSGRIPYEQYF. The DNA of the CDR3 is TGCAGTGCTGGGGTGGCCTATAGCGGGAGAATCCCCTACGAGCAGTACTTC.

This clonotype was found a few times. The V and J genes are TRBV11-2 and TRBJ2-1; the D gene is possibly TRBD1 (7 bases). The germline gives CDR1 SGHAT, CDR2 FQNNGV. V was shortened by 2 bases and J by 8 bases, with 10 bases between the two germline ends. The CDR3 covers 13 residues. This CDR3 is CASSLIRGDEQFF. DNA for the CDR3: TGTGCCAGCAGCTTAATCAGGGGGGATGAGCAGTTCTTC. Filled out from reference TRBV11-2 and TRBJ2-1, the complete variable domain reads EAGVAQSPRYKIIEKRQSVAFWCNPISGHATLYWYQQILGQGPKLLIQFQNNGVVDDSQLPKDRFSAERLKGVDSTLKIQPAKLEDSAVYLCASSLIRGDEQFFGPGTRLTVL.

This clonotype was observed many times. CDR3 sequence reads: CSARGLAGETTDTQYF. The CDR3 coding sequence is TGCAGTGCTAGAGGGCTAGCGGGGGAGACCACAGATACGCAGTATTTT. The J gene is TRBJ2-3, the V gene TRBV20-1, with 10 positions matching TRBD2. The CDR3 covers 16 residues. Looked up from germline, CDR1 is DFQATT and CDR2 is SNEGSKA (reference sequence). With 1 base clipped from V and 2 bases from J, the junction kept 6 bases outside the gene matches.

J is TRBJ2-2 and V is TRBV6-4; no clear D. This CDR3 has 15 residues. Deletions cut 2 bases from V and 5 bases from J, with 12 bases between. CDR1 MRHNA and CDR2 SNTAGT come from the germline V gene. The CDR3 DNA reads as TGTGCCAGCAGTGACCCCCTCGTGTGGACCGGGGAGCTGTTTTTT. Translating it yields CASSDPLVWTGELFF.

This clonotype was recorded many times. This chain links TRBV9 with TRBJ2-3, with 11 bases aligning to TRBD2. V lost 3 bases, J lost 3 bases, and 6 bases stayed unmatched. CDR1 and CDR2 from the germline V gene are SGDLS and YYNGEE. CDR3 size: 16 residues. CDR3 bases: TGTGCCAGCAGCGGAACCCTAGCGGGAGGAACAGATACGCAGTATTTT. It codes for CASSGTLAGGTDTQYF.

J is TRBJ2-1 and V is TRBV27, with D possibly matching TRBD1 (6 bases). V was shortened by 6 bases and J by 6 bases, with 9 bases between the two germline ends. This CDR3 comprises 12 residues. Looked up from germline, CDR1 is MNHEY and CDR2 is SMNVEV (reference sequence). CDR3 bases: TGTGCCAGCAGGCACAGGGTCAATGAGCAGTTCTTC. Residues: CASRHRVNEQFF.

This clonotype was counted only a few times. The chain carries TRBV4-1 and TRBJ2-7; D is uncertain. Germline V gives CDR1 MGHRA, CDR2 YSYEKL. The CDR3 totals 15 residues. With 3 bases removed from V and 0 bases from J, the gap between germline ends came to 12 bases. The CDR3 here is CASSHSPPGSYEQYF. The DNA for the CDR3 is TGCGCCAGCAGCCATTCGCCGCCAGGCTCCTACGAGCAGTACTTC.

The genes are TRBV4-2 and TRBJ1-2; a weak D match, TRBD1 (6 bases). The V and J ends lost 0 bases and 7 bases respectively, with 12 bases between them. The CDR3 runs 14 residues. Germline V lookup: CDR1 LGHNA, CDR2 YNFKEQ. The CDR3 reads CASSQEGGRGGYTF. CDR3 coding DNA: TGTGCCAGCAGCCAAGAGGGGGGCCGGGGTGGCTACACCTTC.

This clonotype has a single count. The chain couples TRBV25-1 to TRBJ2-5; D may be TRBD2 (7 bases). Per germline, CDR1 MGHDK and CDR2 SYGVNS. The CDR3 sequence is 16 residues long. Trimming stripped 5 bases from V and 6 bases from J, with 22 bases between. The CDR3 loop is CASSPIGGLAVQTQYF. For the CDR3, the DNA is TGTGCCAGCAGTCCAATCGGGGGGCTAGCTGTACAGACCCAGTACTTC.

In its sample, this clonotype was seen many times. The V and J genes are TRBV18 and TRBJ2-3, with TRBD2 matching 10 bases. The CDR3 sequence is 17 residues long. J gave up 1 base and V 1 base, and 5 bases lay outside the gene matches. Germline-derived CDR1 and CDR2 are KGHSH and LQKENI. CDR3 amino acids: CASSPLAGGFGTDTQYF. DNA of the CDR3: TGTGCCAGCTCACCACTAGCGGGAGGCTTCGGCACAGATACGCAGTATTTT.